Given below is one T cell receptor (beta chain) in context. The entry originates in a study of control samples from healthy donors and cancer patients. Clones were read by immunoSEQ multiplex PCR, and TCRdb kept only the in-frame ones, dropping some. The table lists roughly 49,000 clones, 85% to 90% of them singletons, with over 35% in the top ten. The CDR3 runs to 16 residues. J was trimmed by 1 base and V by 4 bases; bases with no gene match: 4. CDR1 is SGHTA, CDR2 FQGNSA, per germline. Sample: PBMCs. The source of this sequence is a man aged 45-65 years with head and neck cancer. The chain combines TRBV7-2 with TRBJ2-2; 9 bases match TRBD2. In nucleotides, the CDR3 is TGTGCCAGCAGCTCCAGACTAGCGGTGAACACCGGGGAGCTGTTTTTT. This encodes CASSSRLAVNTGELFF.